This T cell receptor beta chain was recovered during a study of identical twins. This clonotype was detected a few times. V was cut by 1 base and J by 0 bases, with 4 bases left in between. This CDR3 has 14 amino acids. The V gene's germline CDR1 is SNHLY and CDR2 FYNNEI. One entry per CDR3 protein, called by TCRdb with MiXCR from the 5' RACE reads. The table records over 200,000 distinct CDR3 sequences, 6.5% to 8% of them present only once. Another study also made use of these data, one on T cells expressing NK-cell markers. That source adds: Just one sequenced donor of eight was HCMV-seronegative, while seven were seropositive.

Sequencing used CD8+ T cells sorted from blood. The chain employs TRBV2 and TRBJ1-3, with D unresolved. The TCR was taken from a woman aged 18-29 years in good health. This CDR3 is CASSEGGSGNTIYF. CDR3 coding DNA: TGTGCCAGCAGTGAAGGGGGCTCTGGAAACACCATATATTTT.